What follows describes a single T cell receptor (beta chain). The CDR3 is 14 amino acids. Losses at the gene ends were 8 bases for V and 4 bases for J; bases not matched to a gene: 9. The germline V gene has CDR1 SEHNR and CDR2 FQNEAQ (reference sequence). TCRdb's table, derived via immunoSEQ multiplex PCR, lists solely in-frame clones and lacks some. The data contain around 300,000 clones, 87% of them singletons. The data are from a study of blood T cell repertoires in COVID-19. The clonotype comes from a man between 18 and 35 years old with active or convalescent COVID-19. Specimen: peripheral blood. The chain has TRBV7-9 and TRBJ2-3, with 7 bases matching TRBD1. The CDR3 spells CASGETGRPDTQYF. The CDR3 DNA reads TGTGCCAGCGGAGAGACAGGGCGCCCAGATACGCAGTATTTT.